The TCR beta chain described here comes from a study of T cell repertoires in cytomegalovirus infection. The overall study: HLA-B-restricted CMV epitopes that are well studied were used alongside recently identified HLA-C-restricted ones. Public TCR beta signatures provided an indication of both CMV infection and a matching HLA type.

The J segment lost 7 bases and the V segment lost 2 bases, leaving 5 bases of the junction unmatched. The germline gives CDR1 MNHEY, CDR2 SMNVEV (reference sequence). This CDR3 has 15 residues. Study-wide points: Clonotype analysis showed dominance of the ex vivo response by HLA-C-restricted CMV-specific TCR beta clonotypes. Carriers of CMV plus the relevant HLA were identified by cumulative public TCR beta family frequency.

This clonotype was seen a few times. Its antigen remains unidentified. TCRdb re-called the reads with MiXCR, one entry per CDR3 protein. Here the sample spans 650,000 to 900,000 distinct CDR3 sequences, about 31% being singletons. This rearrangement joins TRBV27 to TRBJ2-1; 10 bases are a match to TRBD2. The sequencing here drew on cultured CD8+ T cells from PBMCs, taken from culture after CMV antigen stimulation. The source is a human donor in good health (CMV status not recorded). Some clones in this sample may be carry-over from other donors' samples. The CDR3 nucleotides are TGTGCCAGCAGTTTACTAGCGGGGGTGGATAATGAGCAGTTCTTC. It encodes CASSLLAGVDNEQFF.